The 25 T cell receptor beta chains given below trace back to one sample, sequenced in a study of human T cells and chemical hapten exposure. TCRdb fed the RACE reads into MiXCR, producing one record per CDR3 protein. Of under 450,000 distinct CDR3 sequences listed, about 6.9% are singletons. The time point here: patch test 2, 6 weeks after DPC sensitization. The treatment here: therapeutic diphenylcyclopropenone sensitization with weekly scalp DPC. The sequencing used whole blood, collected in connection with sensitization to the hapten diphenylcyclopropenone (DPC). Receptors were obtained from a woman aged 18 to 35 with alopecia areata. Some clones in this sample may be carry-over from other donors' samples.

Comments on this clonotype: Just one base apart from a much larger clone, this may be a read error. The chain couples TRBV28 to TRBJ1-1; possibly TRBD1 for D (5 bases). Germline V lookup: CDR1 MDHEN, CDR2 SYDVKM. This CDR3 comprises 11 residues. In DNA form, the CDR3 reads TGTGCCAGCGAGGGGAACTCTGAAGCTTTCTTT. It codes for CASEGNSEAFF.

This clonotype was counted many times. The rearrangement uses TRBV19 and TRBJ1-2; TRBD1 agrees at 7 bases. The germline gives CDR1 LNHDA, CDR2 SQIVND (reference sequence). CDR3 length equals 14 residues. Trimming took 9 bases from V and 4 from J; bases not matched to a gene: 11. The CDR3 is CARGTGQKTYGYTF. CDR3 bases: TGTGCCAGAGGAACGGGACAGAAAACCTATGGCTACACCTTC.

The sample holds many counts of this clonotype. V and J are TRBV6-5 and TRBJ1-5, with D unresolved. CDR1 is MNHEY and CDR2 is SVGAGI in the germline V gene. The CDR3 consists of 14 residues. V was pared by 2 bases and J by 2 bases, with 7 bases between. For the CDR3, the DNA is TGTGCCAGCAGTTACGGAGGTGGCAATCAGCCCCAGCATTTT. It specifies CASSYGGGNQPQHF.

This rearrangement joins TRBV20-1 to TRBJ2-5, with 8 bases that match TRBD2. CDR1 is DFQATT and CDR2 is SNEGSKA in the germline V gene (reference sequence). Losses at the gene ends were 8 bases for V and 4 bases for J; bases not matched to a gene: 12. The CDR3 has 14 amino acids. CDR3 amino acids: CSTAGLGGGETQYF. The CDR3 DNA follows: TGCAGTACCGCGGGACTAGGGGGGGGAGAGACCCAGTACTTC.

This chain connects TRBV6-2 or TRBV6-3 to TRBJ2-2; possibly TRBD2 for D (6 bases). The CDR3 contains 18 residues. Trimming shortened V by 5 bases and J by 1 base, and 20 bases separated the two germline ends. Germline CDR1 MNHEY, CDR2 SVGEGT. In DNA form, the CDR3 reads TGTGCCAGCAGTCCTGACATTTTGGGACTTCAGAACACCGGGGAGCTGTTTTTT. Its protein product is CASSPDILGLQNTGELFF.

The chain combines TRBV29-1 with TRBJ2-5; the match to TRBD2 covers 8 bases. Germline-derived CDR1 and CDR2 are SQVTM and ANQGSEA. CDR3 size: 14 residues. The J segment lost 1 base and the V segment lost 6 bases, leaving 7 bases of the junction unmatched. CDR3 in DNA: TGCAGCGTCGGGGGGGTCCCCTTCCAAGAGACCCAGTACTTC. Translation gives CSVGGVPFQETQYF.

Many counts were recorded for this clonotype. This chain connects TRBV4-3 to TRBJ1-2; D is unclear. V gave up 0 bases and J gave up 10 bases, with 12 bases separating them. This CDR3 is built from 13 residues. Germline V gene data show CDR1 as LGHNA and CDR2 as YSLEER. The CDR3 protein is CASSQDLAPIYTF. CDR3 nucleotides: TGCGCCAGCAGCCAAGATCTCGCGCCTATCTACACCTTC.

The sample holds many counts of this clonotype. The chain links TRBV27 to TRBJ2-3, with D tentatively TRBD2 (6 bases). CDR1 MNHEY and CDR2 SMNVEV come from the germline V gene (reference sequence). The ends were cut back, 4 bases at V and 5 bases at J, with 13 bases in the middle. The CDR3 sequence is 14 residues long. This chain's CDR3 is CASSSRGAGDTQYF. In DNA form, the CDR3 reads TGTGCCAGCAGTTCCCGCGGGGCAGGAGATACGCAGTATTTT.

The chain couples TRBV9 to TRBJ2-5; D unresolved. Germline V lookup: CDR1 SGDLS, CDR2 YYNGEE. This CDR3 has 15 residues. V was cut by 3 bases and J by 4 bases, with 16 bases left in between. CDR3 bases: TGTGCCAGCAGCGAAGGGCAGCTTAAGGGAGAGACCCAGTACTTC. It codes for CASSEGQLKGETQYF.

Only a few counts were recorded for this clonotype. J is TRBJ2-5 and V is TRBV7-3, with no clear D. Germline V lookup: CDR1 SGHTA, CDR2 FQGTGA. This CDR3 is 13 amino acids long. Trimming removed 0 bases from V and 5 bases from J, with 7 bases in between. The CDR3 DNA sequence: TGTGCCAGCAGCTTAACGTCCTCGGAGACCCAGTACTTC. Amino acids: CASSLTSSETQYF. The entire variable domain, with the rest obtained from reference TRBV7-3 and TRBJ2-5, is as follows: GAGVSQTPSNKVTEKGKYVELRCDPISGHTALYWYRQSLGQGPEFLIYFQGTGAADDSGLPNDRFFAVRPEGSVSTLKIQRTERGDSAVYLCASSLTSSETQYFGPGTRLLVL.

In this sample, this clonotype turned up many times. The rearrangement links TRBV5-1 to TRBJ2-2; D remains ambiguous. CDR1 and CDR2 (germline): SGHRS, YFSETQ. CDR3 length: 13 residues. Trimming left V 1 base short and J 6 bases short, with 7 bases between. The CDR3 DNA reads as TGCGCCAGCAGCTTGCGGGTCCCCGGGGAGCTGTTTTTT. It encodes CASSLRVPGELFF. The full variable domain, its missing parts supplied by reference TRBV5-1 and TRBJ2-2, is KAGVTQTPRYLIKTRGQQVTLSCSPISGHRSVSWYQQTPGQGLQFLFEYFSETQRNKGNFPGRFSGRQFSNSRSEMNVSTLELGDSALYLCASSLRVPGELFFGEGSRLTVL.

This clonotype was observed at least ten times. The chain is built from TRBV3-1 and TRBJ1-2; no definite D call. Germline values: CDR1 LGHDT, CDR2 YNNKEL (reference sequence). This CDR3 comprises 15 residues. V gave up 0 bases and J gave up 3 bases, with 11 bases separating them. Here the CDR3 reads CASSQDHSSDYGYTF. In DNA, the CDR3 is TGTGCCAGCAGCCAAGATCACAGTTCTGACTATGGCTACACCTTC.

This CDR3 reads CASSVGRGSYNEQFF. The DNA for the CDR3 is TGTGCCAGCAGCGTAGGACGGGGATCCTACAATGAGCAGTTCTTC. The V call is TRBV9, the J call TRBJ2-1, with a possible D match to TRBD2 (5 bases). V lost 0 bases and J lost 1, with 8 bases in between. Germline assignment: CDR1 SGDLS and CDR2 YYNGEE. The CDR3 runs 15 residues.

This clonotype was seen more than once but under ten times. The genes are TRBV3-1 and TRBJ2-7; 11 bases agree with TRBD2. The J segment lost 2 bases and the V segment lost 1 base, leaving 1 base of the junction unmatched. This CDR3 comprises 15 residues. In germline, CDR1 is LGHDT, CDR2 YNNKEL (reference sequence). CDR3 residues: CASSQVSGGAYEQYF. The CDR3 bases are TGTGCCAGCAGCCAAGTTAGCGGGGGGGCCTACGAGCAGTACTTC.

This clonotype came up a few times. The rearrangement uses TRBV7-9 and TRBJ2-3, with D possibly matching TRBD1 (6 bases). This CDR3 has 18 residues. Per germline, CDR1 SEHNR and CDR2 FQNEAQ (reference sequence). The V end was cut by 2 bases, the J end by 1 base, with 19 bases between. CDR3 DNA: TGTGCCAGCAGCTTAAAGAACAGGGACCCCTTCGGCACAGATACGCAGTATTTT. Protein sequence: CASSLKNRDPFGTDTQYF.

As to this clonotype: A junction boundary mismatches the germline segment, possibly from a read error. The rearrangement joins TRBV5-1 to TRBJ2-3, with 9 bases identical to TRBD2. Germline assignment: CDR1 SGHRS and CDR2 YFSETQ. The CDR3 has 16 amino acids. CDR3 DNA sequence: TGCGCCAGCAGCGTCGGGACTAGCCCCGGGAAAGATACGCACTATTTT. It yields the protein CASSVGTSPGKDTHYF.

This clonotype was counted at least ten times. The rearrangement uses TRBV7-2 and TRBJ2-7, with 9 nucleotides matching TRBD2. Germline V gene data show CDR1 as SGHTA and CDR2 as FQGNSA. After removal of 5 bases from V and 5 bases from J, the junction contained 7 bases not matched to a gene. The CDR3 loop spans 14 amino acids. As DNA, the CDR3 is TGTGCCAGCAGCGCTCGGCGGGGGGGCGACGAGCAGTACTTC. Its translation: CASSARRGGDEQYF.

The gene calls are TRBV12-3 or TRBV12-4 and TRBJ2-7, with D perhaps TRBD1 (5 bases). Trimming took off 3 bases at V and 5 bases at J, with 23 bases between the two ends. The CDR3 consists of 17 residues. The CDR3 DNA reads as TGTGCCAGCAGTTTTCCCCGAGTAGGGCAAGGACAAAACGAGCAGTACTTC. This gives the protein CASSFPRVGQGQNEQYF.

V is TRBV5-1 and J is TRBJ2-7; 8 nucleotides match TRBD2. The V gene's germline CDR1 is SGHRS and CDR2 YFSETQ. V shed 0 bases, J shed 6 bases, and the junction held 5 bases outside the gene matches. This CDR3 has 14 residues. Written as DNA, the CDR3 is TGCGCCAGCAGCTTGGGGCTAGCGGGCTCCGAGCAGTACTTC. It yields the protein CASSLGLAGSEQYF. The full variable domain, with the rest looked up from reference TRBV5-1 and TRBJ2-7, is KAGVTQTPRYLIKTRGQQVTLSCSPISGHRSVSWYQQTPGQGLQFLFEYFSETQRNKGNFPGRFSGRQFSNSRSEMNVSTLELGDSALYLCASSLGLAGSEQYFGPGTRLTVT.

As for this clonotype: No conserved phenylalanine or tryptophan ends this CDR3, so it is likely a read error. The rearrangement uses TRBV12-3 or TRBV12-4 and TRBJ2-7, with 8 bases aligning to TRBD1. Trimming took 6 bases from V and 1 from J; bases not matched to a gene: 5. This CDR3 is built from 14 residues. The CDR3 nucleotides are TGTGCCAGCAGCCCAGACAGGGGTTCCTACGAGCAGTACTAC. The encoded protein is CASSPDRGSYEQYY.

The V and J genes are TRBV7-2 and TRBJ1-2; the D is unclear. CDR3 length: 18 residues. Germline V lookup: CDR1 SGHTA, CDR2 FQGNSA. The V gene lost 3 bases and the J gene lost 0 bases, with 20 bases spanning the gap. CDR3 coding DNA: TGTGCCAGCAGCTTTGCGTTCCTAAGAATCTTAGCTAACTATGGCTACACCTTC. Amino acid sequence: CASSFAFLRILANYGYTF.

The table lists this clonotype with a few counts. This chain links TRBV6-5 with TRBJ2-7, with a possible D match to TRBD2 (7 bases). Germline assignment: CDR1 MNHEY and CDR2 SVGAGI. The CDR3 covers 17 residues. Trimming pared 2 bases from V and 0 bases from J, leaving 17 bases between. The DNA of the CDR3 is TGTGCCAGCAGTTACCGCGGTAAGGGGGGGAGCTCCTACGAGCAGTACTTC. As protein: CASSYRGKGGSSYEQYF.

This clonotype showed up many times. The J gene is TRBJ1-2, the V gene TRBV12-3 or TRBV12-4; D call uncertain. V was shortened by 4 bases and J by 6 bases, with 15 bases between the two germline ends. CDR3 size: 14 residues. CDR3 in DNA: TGTGCCAGCAGTTCTCCGGTCCAAAAGGATGGCTACACCTTC. It translates to CASSSPVQKDGYTF.

The table lists this clonotype with many counts. CDR3 DNA: TGTGCCAGCAGCCAAGAAACGGGGTTCTCCTACGAGCAGTACTTC. Translation: CASSQETGFSYEQYF. This sequence joins TRBV4-2 and TRBJ2-7, with D tentatively TRBD2 (5 bases). The CDR3 is made up of 15 amino acids. Germline V gene lookup returns CDR1 LGHNA and CDR2 YNFKEQ. Trimming took off 0 bases at V and 0 bases at J, with 9 bases between the two ends.

This clonotype has more than one count but fewer than ten. The chain couples TRBV4-3 to TRBJ2-3, with 7 bases matching TRBD2. The length of the CDR3 is 17 residues. After removal of 0 bases from V and 2 bases from J, the junction contained 8 bases not matched to a gene. Germline CDR1 LGHNA, CDR2 YSLEER. The CDR3 is CASSQDAPRGFTDTQYF. The CDR3 DNA is TGCGCCAGCAGCCAAGATGCGCCGCGGGGGTTCACAGATACGCAGTATTTT.